Sequencing of this T cell receptor beta chain was carried out in a study of T cell clonotyping in hematopoietic cell transplantation. TCRdb keeps only in-frame clones here, not all; method: immunoSEQ multiplex PCR. The sample records approximately 3,100 clones, about 94% being singletons. The CDR3 extends over 16 amino acids. V shed 1 base and J shed 4 bases, with 13 bases lying between them. Germline V lookup: CDR1 SGHTA, CDR2 FQGNSA. General study results and limits: Few recipient clonotypes overlapped donors; over 95% were de novo at given depth. CD4 and CD8 repertoire contributions could not be separated without sorting.

Regarding time point: recipient sample about 28 days before transplant, after cytoreduction. This clone occurred once. Its target is not known. Sequences were derived from peripheral blood mononuclear cells, sampled before stem cell transplant. The V gene is TRBV7-2, the J gene TRBJ2-2; TRBD2 is a possible D gene (6 bases). This clonotype was sampled from a woman aged 45-65 years with chronic myeloid leukemia. Some clones in this sample may be carry-over from other donors' samples. The CDR3 here is CASSLEGGIATGELFF. The CDR3 DNA sequence: TGTGCCAGCAGCTTAGAAGGCGGGATTGCCACCGGGGAGCTGTTTTTT.